These T cell receptor beta chains were read from a single sample in a study of control samples from healthy donors and cancer patients. The assay was immunoSEQ multiplex PCR, and TCRdb's table has in-frame clones only and misses some. Among more than 85,000 clones listed, roughly 84% were seen once. Sequenced sample: PBMCs. The receptors shown here come from a man aged 70-80 years with lung cancer. Each CDR3 is given with its conserved first and last residue. A D gene is named only where the DNA matches it firmly. A row's size may be missing; if present it is once, few, many or a size class.

TRBV6-5,TRBJ1-6,.,.,TGTGCCAGCGCCCGGGATAGATCAAATTCACCCCTCCACTTT,CASARDRSNSPLHF
TRBV13,TRBJ1-1,.,.,TGTGCCAGCAGCCCCCAGGCGGGAGAAGGAACTGAAGCTTTCTTT,CASSPQAGEGTEAFF
TRBV14,TRBJ2-5,.,.,TGTGCCAGCAGCCAAGATTGGCGCGGGCAGGAGACCCAGTACTTC,CASSQDWRGQETQYF
TRBV7-2,TRBJ1-2,.,.,TGTGCCAGCAGCGTATTTCCAGATGGGGGCTACACCTTC,CASSVFPDGGYTF
TRBV12-5,TRBJ1-4,.,TRBD1,TGTGCTAGTACAGGGGGTAGACCTGAAAAACTGTTTTTT,CASTGGRPEKLFF
TRBV12-5,TRBJ2-7,.,.,TGTGCTAGTGGTTTGGTGATGGAGCAGTACTTC,CASGLVMEQYF
TRBV5-1,TRBJ1-2,.,TRBD1,TGCGCCAGCAGCGAACAAAGACAGGGTGGAGGCTACACCTTC,CASSEQRQGGGYTF
TRBV7-2,TRBJ1-2,.,.,TGTGCCAGCAGCTTAGTCCGTAACTTTCGGACAGCCTATGGCTACACCTTC,CASSLVRNFRTAYGYTF
TRBV5-1,TRBJ1-1,.,.,TGCGCCAGCAGGGCCCCCATGAACACTGAAGCTTTCTTT,CASRAPMNTEAFF
TRBV19,TRBJ1-3,.,.,TGTGCCAGTAGTCAAGGCCAACGGTGGAACACCATATATTTT,CASSQGQRWNTIYF
TRBV27,TRBJ2-5,.,.,TGTGCCAGCAGTTTAGGTGGCCCCCGGGGGGAGACCCAGTACTTC,CASSLGGPRGETQYF
TRBV11-2,TRBJ2-1,.,TRBD2,TGTGCCAGCAGCTCTAGCGGGGGGGGGCGGAATGAGCAGTTCTTC,CASSSSGGGRNEQFF
TRBV28,TRBJ2-7,.,.,TGTGCCAGCAGTCACAGCGGGCCGCTCTCCTACGAGCAGTACTTC,CASSHSGPLSYEQYF
TRBV14,TRBJ2-7,.,.,TGTGCCAGCAGTCTTACAGGGCCATTGCCCTACGAGCAGTACTTC,CASSLTGPLPYEQYF
TRBV6-2/TRBV6-3,TRBJ1-5,.,.,TGTGCCAGCAGTCCCTTCCCGGGACGCAATCAGCCCCAGCATTTT,CASSPFPGRNQPQHF
TRBV5-4,TRBJ2-6,.,TRBD1,TGTGCCAGCAGCCCCCCGCAGGGGGCGGGTGGGGCCAACGTCCTGACTTTC,CASSPPQGAGGANVLTF
TRBV7-6,TRBJ2-2,.,.,TGTGCCAGCAGCCCACGGCAGCCGAACACCGGGGAGCTGTTTTTT,CASSPRQPNTGELFF
TRBV6-5,TRBJ1-6,.,.,TGTGCCAGCAGTTCAGGACGGAATTCACCCCTCCACTTT,CASSSGRNSPLHF
TRBV5-1,TRBJ1-3,.,TRBD1,TGCGCCAGCAGGGACAGGGGTTCTGGAAACACCATATATTTT,CASRDRGSGNTIYF
TRBV19,TRBJ1-2,once,.,TGTGCCAGTAGTACATTAATCACAGGATATGGCTACACCTTC,CASSTLITGYGYTF
TRBV7-3,TRBJ2-6,.,TRBD2,TGTGCCAGCAGCCCAAACCCCGGGGGGGCTATCTCTGGGGCCAACGTCCTGACTTTC,CASSPNPGGAISGANVLTF
TRBV3-1/TRBV3-2,TRBJ2-3,.,TRBD2,TGTGCCAGCAGCCAAGGTAGCGGGGGTCGCACAGATACGCAGTATTTT,CASSQGSGGRTDTQYF
TRBV5-1,TRBJ2-7,.,TRBD1,TGCGCCAGCAGCCCTACTGGACAGGGGGGTGAGCAGTACTTC,CASSPTGQGGEQYF
TRBV18,TRBJ1-1,.,.,TGTGCCAGCTCACCAAATGGACAACCAAACACTGAAGCTTTCTTT,CASSPNGQPNTEAFF
TRBV6-5,TRBJ2-3,.,TRBD1,TGTGCCAGCAGTTCCCCGGGACAGGGGAACACAGATACGCAGTATTTT,CASSSPGQGNTDTQYF
TRBV2,TRBJ1-2,.,TRBD1,TGTGCCAGCAGGAGCGCACCGGGGACAGCCCAGGACTATGGCTACACCTTC,CASRSAPGTAQDYGYTF
TRBV10-2,TRBJ2-7,.,.,TGCGCCAGCAGGGAGGTTGGAATCCGCCCGCTGGCCGACGAGCAGTACTTC,CASREVGIRPLADEQYF
TRBV9,TRBJ2-3,.,.,TGTGCCAGCAGCGGCACAGGAATACCTTCGACAGATACGCAGTATTTT,CASSGTGIPSTDTQYF
TRBV7-9,TRBJ2-1,once,.,TGTGCCAGCAGCTTAGTAGTAATAGGCAGCTACAATGAGCAGTTCTTC,CASSLVVIGSYNEQFF
TRBV5-1,TRBJ1-4,.,.,TGCGCCAGCAGCTCGCAGGGGCGTAGTGAAAAACTGTTTTTT,CASSSQGRSEKLFF
TRBV7-2,TRBJ1-5,.,TRBD1,TGTGCCAGCAGCCCAAGGACAGGGGAAAACCAGCCCCAGCATTTT,CASSPRTGENQPQHF
TRBV7-9,TRBJ1-4,.,.,TGTGCCAGCAGCTTAGGATCGGGAGAAAAACTGTTTTTT,CASSLGSGEKLFF
TRBV24-1,TRBJ2-3,once,TRBD2,TGTGCCACCAGTGATTTCGGCACTAGCGGGGGTAGAGATACGCAGTATTTT,CATSDFGTSGGRDTQYF
TRBV4-2,TRBJ2-1,.,TRBD2,TGTGCCGGCAGCCAAGATAATTTTCTCGGGGGGAGCGATGAGCAGTTCTTC,CAGSQDNFLGGSDEQFF
TRBV25-1,TRBJ2-1,.,.,TGTGCCAGCAGTGAGGTTTCGGGGTCAATTAATGAGCAGTTCTTC,CASSEVSGSINEQFF
TRBV9,TRBJ2-3,few,.,TGTGCCAGCAGCCCCAGTCGAGCCACAGATACGCAGTATTTT,CASSPSRATDTQYF
TRBV18,TRBJ2-1,.,.,TGTGCCAGCTCACCACCGGTGCCGGGGCGGCTAAATAATGAGCAGTTCTTC,CASSPPVPGRLNNEQFF
TRBV19,TRBJ1-5,.,.,TGTGCCAGTAGTAGTTTGGGGATCGGCACTCAGCCCCAGCATTTT,CASSSLGIGTQPQHF
TRBV7-6,TRBJ2-5,.,TRBD2,TGTGCCAGCAGCTTATCCCCTCGAACGGGGGGGGAGACCCAGTACTTC,CASSLSPRTGGETQYF
TRBV5-4,TRBJ2-7,.,TRBD2,TGTGCCAGCAGCATAGCGGGAACCTACGAGCAGTACTTC,CASSIAGTYEQYF
TRBV6-5,TRBJ1-1,.,.,TGTGCCAGCAGTTACTCGAGAGCTATGAACACTGAAGCTTTCTTT,CASSYSRAMNTEAFF
TRBV19,TRBJ1-3,.,.,TGTGCCAGTAGCCCCCCTGGATCTGGAAACACCATATATTTT,CASSPPGSGNTIYF
TRBV2,TRBJ2-7,.,.,TGTGCCAGCAGTGATTTAAGGCGGGGCCGGTCCGAGCAGTACTTC,CASSDLRRGRSEQYF
TRBV5-6,TRBJ1-2,.,.,TGTGCCAGCAGCCCCCGGGACTCAGGGTATGGCTACACCTTC,CASSPRDSGYGYTF
TRBV2,TRBJ1-5,.,.,TGTGCCAGCCACCGGGACAACTATAGCAATCAGCCCCAGCATTTT,CASHRDNYSNQPQHF
TRBV7-2,TRBJ1-6,.,TRBD1,TGTGCCAGCAGCGGTCGGACAGGGGGCGGTTCACCCCTCCACTTT,CASSGRTGGGSPLHF
TRBV5-4,TRBJ2-7,.,TRBD1,TGTGCCAGCAGGCCCGGACAGGGGGCGCGAGATCTCGGCGAGCAGTACTTC,CASRPGQGARDLGEQYF